What follows are 29 T cell receptor beta chains derived from one specimen sequenced in a study of T-cell reconstitution after alpha-beta-depleted transplantation in children. For TCRbeta, the library was prepared with unique molecular identifiers. TCRdb fed the PCR reads into MiXCR, producing one record per CDR3 protein. The sample contains fewer than 350,000 distinct CDR3 sequences, approximately 10% of which appear only once. Here the sequenced sample was peripheral blood, taken 180 days after TCRalphabeta/CD19-depleted stem cell transplant. Receptors were obtained from a male patient between 2 and 10 years old who had a stem cell transplant for chronic granulomatous disease, so the T cells may come from the graft donor.

This clonotype has ten or more counts. The chain couples TRBV5-1 to TRBJ2-7; TRBD2 might be the D (5 bases). V was shortened by 5 bases and J by 3 bases, with 15 bases between the two germline ends. CDR3 length equals 14 residues. CDR1 and CDR2 (germline): SGHRS, YFSETQ. CDR3 bases: TGCGCCAGCAGTCCCCCTTCGGGGAACTACGAGCAGTACTTC. This encodes CASSPPSGNYEQYF.

The table lists this clonotype with a few counts. This chain links TRBV27 with TRBJ2-4; D remains ambiguous. This CDR3 has 15 amino acids. Germline lookup yields CDR1 MNHEY and CDR2 SMNVEV (reference sequence). Trimming stripped 2 bases from V and 1 base from J, with 9 bases between. The DNA of the CDR3 is TGTGCCAGCAGTTTACCCCCCGGGGCCAAAAACATTCAGTACTTC. This codes for CASSLPPGAKNIQYF.

This clonotype was found many times. This chain joins TRBV25-1 and TRBJ2-5; D ambiguous. Germline V gene data show CDR1 as MGHDK and CDR2 as SYGVNS. The CDR3 is made up of 14 amino acids. V was clipped by 4 bases and J by 5 bases, with 14 bases between them. CDR3 residues: CASSGTDLRETQYF. CDR3 DNA: TGTGCCAGCAGTGGTACAGACCTCCGGGAGACCCAGTACTTC.

This clonotype showed up many times. This chain connects TRBV12-3 or TRBV12-4 to TRBJ1-1; D is perhaps TRBD1 (5 bases). This CDR3 region has 14 residues. Trimming left V 5 bases short and J 2 bases short, with 12 bases between. The CDR3 here is CASSPRDFNTEAFF. For the CDR3, the DNA is TGTGCCAGCAGTCCCCGGGACTTCAACACTGAAGCTTTCTTT.

This clonotype showed up many times. The chain carries TRBV9 and TRBJ1-1; 7 positions agree with TRBD1. Trimming took 3 bases from V and 0 from J; bases not matched to a gene: 2. The CDR3 totals 14 residues. The germline V gene encodes CDR1 SGDLS and CDR2 YYNGEE. The DNA of the CDR3 is TGTGCCAGCAGCGCCGGACAGGTGAACACTGAAGCTTTCTTT. Encoded protein: CASSAGQVNTEAFF.

This clonotype was counted at least ten times. This rearrangement joins TRBV29-1 to TRBJ1-6; no firm D call. The germline V gene encodes CDR1 SQVTM and CDR2 ANQGSEA. This CDR3 comprises 15 residues. Trimming left V 4 bases short and J 8 bases short, with 18 bases between. The CDR3 protein is CSVVRRSLKDSPLHF. CDR3 in DNA: TGCAGCGTTGTTCGCAGGTCGTTAAAAGATTCACCCCTCCACTTT.

As for this clonotype: A much bigger clone sits one base away, suggesting this may be a read error. The V and J genes are TRBV15 and TRBJ2-5; D is perhaps TRBD1 (5 bases). Looked up from germline, CDR1 is LNHNV and CDR2 is YYDKDF (reference sequence). This CDR3 is 16 amino acids long. The CDR3 DNA reads as TGTGCCACCAGCGAAGAGATCGTAGGGGTGAGCAAGACCCAGTCCTTC. Translating gives CATSEEIVGVSKTQSF.

Comments on this clonotype: A read error may explain this, as a much larger clone is one base away. V gene TRBV29-1 combines with J gene TRBJ2-7; 9 bases map to TRBD1. The CDR3 is made up of 15 amino acids. Looked up from germline, CDR1 is SQVTM and CDR2 is ANQGSEA. V shed 5 bases and J 4 bases; nucleotides not matched to a gene: 12. CDR3 sequence (DNA): TGCAGCGTTCCAAGCCAGGGACAGGGTAGATACGAGCAGTACTTC. This gives the protein CSVPSQGQGRYEQYF.

This clonotype was observed many times. The CDR3 DNA reads as TGTGCCAGCAGAACCACAGGGGGCTCGGAGACCCAGTACTTC. This gives the protein CASRTTGGSETQYF. The chain links TRBV12-3 or TRBV12-4 to TRBJ2-5; TRBD1 agrees at 9 bases. With V trimmed by 6 bases and J by 5 bases, 7 bases remained unmatched. This CDR3 comprises 14 residues.

This clonotype came up many times. The V gene is TRBV5-6, the J gene TRBJ2-2; either TRBD1 or TRBD2 may fit D (5 bases each). CDR1 and CDR2 (germline): SGHDT, YYEEEE. This CDR3 contains 16 residues. Trimming shortened V by 1 base and J by 1 base, and 11 bases separated the two germline ends. The CDR3 coding sequence is TGTGCCAGCAGCTTGATCGGGGCCGGGAACACCGGGGAGCTGTTTTTT. This sequence encodes CASSLIGAGNTGELFF.

The table lists this clonotype with many counts. The V call is TRBV7-3, the J call TRBJ2-2; 10 bases agree with TRBD2. V trimming: 5 bases; J trimming: 5 bases; junction bases outside the gene matches: 11. From germline, CDR1 is SGHTA and CDR2 FQGTGA. This CDR3 spans 17 amino acids. The CDR3 region is CASSVILAGEGTGELFF. The CDR3 coding sequence is TGTGCCAGCAGCGTCATCCTAGCGGGAGAAGGGACCGGGGAGCTGTTTTTT.

This clonotype was seen many times. The V call is TRBV18, the J call TRBJ2-5; TRBD1 agrees at 8 bases. V shed 2 bases and J 5 bases; nucleotides not matched to a gene: 7. The V gene's germline CDR1 is KGHSH and CDR2 LQKENI. The CDR3 is 15 amino acids. CDR3 in amino acids: CASSPGQGAKETQYF. CDR3 DNA: TGTGCCAGCTCACCAGGGCAGGGGGCAAAGGAGACCCAGTACTTC. The full variable domain, its missing parts supplied by reference TRBV18 and TRBJ2-5, is NAGVMQNPRHLVRRRGQEARLRCSPMKGHSHVYWYRQLPEEGLKFMVYLQKENIIDESGMPKERFSAEFPKEGPSILRIQQVVRGDSAAYFCASSPGQGAKETQYFGPGTRLLVL.

This clonotype was counted at least ten times. The chain carries TRBV29-1 and TRBJ1-1; D is unresolved. The V gene lost 2 bases and the J gene lost 2 bases, with 9 bases spanning the gap. The CDR3 length is 13 residues. In germline, CDR1 is SQVTM, CDR2 ANQGSEA. DNA for the CDR3: TGCAGCGTTGAACGGATGACAAACACTGAAGCTTTCTTT. Encoded protein: CSVERMTNTEAFF.

The J gene is TRBJ2-7, the V gene TRBV12-3 or TRBV12-4, with 15 bases aligning to TRBD2. The J segment lost 2 bases and the V segment lost 6 bases, leaving 11 bases of the junction unmatched. The length of the CDR3 is 18 residues. The CDR3 DNA is TGTGCCAGCAGAACTGGACTAGCGGGAGGGCCCTTACCCTACGAGCAGTACTTC. Translated: CASRTGLAGGPLPYEQYF.

This clonotype occurred many times. The chain carries TRBV7-6 and TRBJ2-7; D is ambiguous. The germline V gene encodes CDR1 SGHVS and CDR2 FNYEAQ. Trimming cost V 1 base and J 7 bases, with 20 bases left between them. The CDR3 covers 16 residues. DNA for the CDR3: TGTGCCAGCAGCTTAGTCCGGACGGAGAGCAATGGGGAGCAGTACTTC. This encodes CASSLVRTESNGEQYF.

This clonotype has ten or more counts. The chain links TRBV5-5 to TRBJ2-7, with D possibly being TRBD2 (5 bases). Germline-derived CDR1 and CDR2 are SGHKS and YYEKEE (reference sequence). V was pared by 4 bases and J by 1 base, with 18 bases between. The CDR3 sequence is 16 residues long. The CDR3 loop reads CASSRWEQRSSYEQYF. As DNA, the CDR3 is TGTGCCAGCAGCCGCTGGGAGCAAAGGTCTTCCTACGAGCAGTACTTC. The full variable domain, with the rest looked up from reference TRBV5-5 and TRBJ2-7, is DAGVTQSPTHLIKTRGQQVTLRCSPISGHKSVSWYQQVLGQGPQFIFQYYEKEERGRGNFPDRFSARQFPNYSSELNVNALLLGDSALYLCASSRWEQRSSYEQYFGPGTRLTVT.

This clonotype was recorded many times. J is TRBJ2-5 and V is TRBV3-1; D gene ambiguous. CDR1 and CDR2 (germline): LGHDT, YNNKEL (reference sequence). V lost 0 bases and J 0 bases, leaving 8 bases between the germline ends. The length of the CDR3 is 15 residues. CDR3 nucleotide sequence: TGTGCCAGCAGCCAAGATTTCCACAACCAAGAGACCCAGTACTTC. This encodes CASSQDFHNQETQYF.

This chain uses TRBV2 with TRBJ2-1, with D uncertain. Per the germline V gene, CDR1 is SNHLY and CDR2 is FYNNEI. Trimming shortened V by 6 bases and J by 8 bases, and 11 bases separated the two germline ends. The CDR3 totals 12 residues. The CDR3 sequence: CASSVSFDEQFF. The CDR3 coding sequence is TGTGCCAGCAGCGTATCCTTCGATGAGCAGTTCTTC.

On this clonotype: A read error is possible here, since a much larger clone lies one base away. The gene calls are TRBV28 and TRBJ1-4; 7 bases agree with TRBD1. CDR3 length equals 14 residues. Germline assignment: CDR1 MDHEN and CDR2 SYDVKM. The CDR3 nucleotides read TGTACCAGCGTTAAGACAGGGACGAATGAAAAACTGTTTTTT. As protein: CTSVKTGTNEKLFF.

This chain uses TRBV29-1 with TRBJ2-3; TRBD2 agrees at 7 bases. CDR1 and CDR2 from the germline V gene are SQVTM and ANQGSEA. After removal of 1 base from V and 1 base from J, the junction contained 2 bases not matched to a gene. This CDR3 spans 14 amino acids. The CDR3 DNA reads TGCAGCGTTGAAGGGCTAGCGGGCACAGATACGCAGTATTTT. Translated: CSVEGLAGTDTQYF.

This chain joins TRBV3-1 and TRBJ2-4, with D perhaps assigned TRBD1 or TRBD2 (5 bases each). Deletions cut 1 base from V and 10 bases from J, with 17 bases between. The CDR3 has 15 residues. Germline loops: CDR1 LGHDT, CDR2 YNNKEL (reference sequence). CDR3 amino acids: CASSQVPTTGGIQYF. The CDR3 nucleotides read TGTGCCAGCAGCCAAGTCCCGACGACTGGGGGAATTCAGTACTTC.

Note on this clonotype: The junction departs from the called germline gene at one end, perhaps through a read error. The rearrangement uses TRBV3-1 and TRBJ2-3; 11 bases align to TRBD2. The CDR3 has 19 amino acids. Looked up from germline, CDR1 is LGHDT and CDR2 is YNNKEL (reference sequence). The CDR3 loop is CATSEDFLAGGWSTDTQYF. The CDR3 nucleotides read TGTGCCACCAGCGAAGATTTTCTAGCGGGAGGTTGGAGCACAGATACGCAGTATTTT.

In this sample, this clonotype turned up many times. The CDR3 loop is CASRELIGPQGATGELFF. In DNA, the CDR3 is TGTGCCAGCAGGGAACTCATTGGGCCGCAGGGGGCCACCGGGGAGCTGTTTTTT. The chain links TRBV27 to TRBJ2-2; 8 bases align to TRBD1. The V and J ends lost 6 bases and 4 bases, in that order; junction bases with no gene match: 16. In germline, CDR1 is MNHEY, CDR2 SMNVEV (reference sequence). The CDR3 sequence is 18 residues long.

For this clonotype: A read error may be the cause here, since a much bigger clone is one base away. The chain links TRBV5-1 to TRBJ2-1; no firm D call. The CDR3 consists of 18 residues. Germline loops: CDR1 SGHRS, CDR2 YFSETQ. The germline V and J ends were trimmed by 4 bases and 0 bases, with 20 bases remaining between them. CDR3 sequence reads: CASSPPGMSISSYNEQFF. In nucleotides, the CDR3 is TGCGCCAGCAGCCCTCCTGGGATGTCCATTAGCTCCTACAATGAGCAGTTCTTC.

This clonotype was detected ten times or more. The CDR3 DNA follows: TGCGCCAGCAGCTTGGCAGGAAAACAGTGGCAAGGGGGAAACACCGGGGAGCTGTTTTTT. The encoded protein is CASSLAGKQWQGGNTGELFF. The chain combines TRBV5-1 with TRBJ2-2; tentatively, D is TRBD1 (6 bases). CDR1 and CDR2 from the germline V gene are SGHRS and YFSETQ. The CDR3 has 20 amino acids. Between the trimmed V and J ends, which lost 0 bases and 2 bases, there was a span of 23 bases. The full variable domain, rest sourced from reference TRBV5-1 and TRBJ2-2, is KAGVTQTPRYLIKTRGQQVTLSCSPISGHRSVSWYQQTPGQGLQFLFEYFSETQRNKGNFPGRFSGRQFSNSRSEMNVSTLELGDSALYLCASSLAGKQWQGGNTGELFFGEGSRLTVL.

This clonotype was observed many times. This rearrangement joins TRBV9 to TRBJ2-7; 9 bases map to TRBD2. Trimming cost V 0 bases and J 4 bases; bases outside gene matches: 2. Germline assignment: CDR1 SGDLS and CDR2 YYNGEE. There are 14 residues in the CDR3. The CDR3 here is CASSVASGIYEQYF. CDR3 nucleotide sequence: TGTGCCAGCAGCGTAGCTAGCGGGATTTACGAGCAGTACTTC.

This clonotype was counted many times. V gene TRBV29-1 combines with J gene TRBJ2-3; no reliable D call. V lost 7 bases, J lost 5 bases, and 16 bases lay in between. The CDR3 consists of 13 residues. CDR1 SQVTM and CDR2 ANQGSEA come from the germline V gene. CDR3 sequence reads: CSAEGLRRDTQYF. In nucleotides, the CDR3 is TGCAGCGCCGAAGGATTACGGAGAGATACGCAGTATTTT.

In its sample, this clonotype was seen many times. The chain carries TRBV20-1 and TRBJ2-7; D remains unclear. The CDR3 covers 16 residues. CDR1 is DFQATT, CDR2 SNEGSKA, per germline (reference sequence). Trimming removed 1 base from V and 0 bases from J, with 16 bases in between. CDR3 DNA: TGCAGTGCTAGAGCAACGCTTAACTCCAGCTCCTACGAGCAGTACTTC. Translated, it gives CSARATLNSSSYEQYF.

The sample holds many counts of this clonotype. This sequence joins TRBV20-1 and TRBJ2-5; either TRBD1 or TRBD2 may fit D (5 bases each). Trimming shortened V by 4 bases and J by 4 bases, and 16 bases separated the two germline ends. The germline CDR1 and CDR2 sequences are DFQATT and SNEGSKA (reference sequence). The CDR3 is made up of 14 amino acids. The CDR3 protein is CSANRDPGAETQYF. CDR3 coding DNA: TGCAGTGCTAACCGGGACCCCGGTGCAGAGACCCAGTACTTC.